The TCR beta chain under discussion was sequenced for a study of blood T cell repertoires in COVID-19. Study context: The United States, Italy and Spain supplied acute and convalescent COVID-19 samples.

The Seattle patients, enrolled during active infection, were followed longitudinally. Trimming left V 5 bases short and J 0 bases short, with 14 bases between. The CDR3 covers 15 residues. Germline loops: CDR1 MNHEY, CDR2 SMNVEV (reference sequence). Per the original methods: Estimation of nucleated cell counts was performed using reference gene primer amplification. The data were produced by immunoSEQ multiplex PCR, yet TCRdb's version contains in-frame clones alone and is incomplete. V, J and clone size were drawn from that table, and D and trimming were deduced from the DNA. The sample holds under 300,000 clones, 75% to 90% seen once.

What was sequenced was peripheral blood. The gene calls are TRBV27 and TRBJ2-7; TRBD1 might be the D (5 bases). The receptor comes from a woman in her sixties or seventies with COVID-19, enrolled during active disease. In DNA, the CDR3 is TGTGCCAGCAGTCCCTTGACAGAAAGCTCCTACGAGCAGTACTTC. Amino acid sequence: CASSPLTESSYEQYF.